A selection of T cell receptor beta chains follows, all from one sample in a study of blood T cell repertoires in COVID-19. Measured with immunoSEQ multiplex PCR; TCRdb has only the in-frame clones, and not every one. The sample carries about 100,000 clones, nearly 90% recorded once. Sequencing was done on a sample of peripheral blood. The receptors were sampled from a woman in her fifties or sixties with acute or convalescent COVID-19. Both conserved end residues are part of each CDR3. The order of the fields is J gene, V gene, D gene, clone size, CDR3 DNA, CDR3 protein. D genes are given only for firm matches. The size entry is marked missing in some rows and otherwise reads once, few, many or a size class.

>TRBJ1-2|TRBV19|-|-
TGTGCCAGTAGTATAGTTCAGGGTTTCCTCTATGGCTACACCTTC
CASSIVQGFLYGYTF
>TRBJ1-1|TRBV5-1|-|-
TGCGCCAGCAGCTTGGAGGCGGGTACTCAACACGCTTTCTTT
CASSLEAGTQHAFF
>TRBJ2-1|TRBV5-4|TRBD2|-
TGTGCCAGCAGCTTAAAGACTAGCGGTGAGCAGTTCTTC
CASSLKTSGEQFF
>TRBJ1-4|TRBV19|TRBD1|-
TGTGCCAGCCGGGACCGGACAGGGGAAAAACTGTTTTTT
CASRDRTGEKLFF
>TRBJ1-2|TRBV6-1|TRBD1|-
TGTGCCAGCAGTGAGTCGACAGGGTACGGCTACACCTTC
CASSESTGYGYTF
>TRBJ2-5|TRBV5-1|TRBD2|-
TGCGCCAGCAGCTTGATAGCGGGAGCGGGTCAAGAGACCCAGTACTTC
CASSLIAGAGQETQYF
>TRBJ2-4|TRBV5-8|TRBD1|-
TGTGCCAGCAGCCTCGGGACAGTAGCCAAAAACATTCAGTACTTC
CASSLGTVAKNIQYF
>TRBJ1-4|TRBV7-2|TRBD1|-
TGTGCCAGCAGCCGGGACAGGGTCGGCGAACTGTTTTTT
CASSRDRVGELFF
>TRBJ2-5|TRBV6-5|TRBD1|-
TGTGCCAGCAGAACCGGGACAGGGGGACGGGAGACCCAGTACTTC
CASRTGTGGRETQYF
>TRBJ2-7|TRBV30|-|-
TGTGCCTGGAGTTCCCGGAAGGGGAGGCTCTCCTACGAGCAGTACTTC
CAWSSRKGRLSYEQYF
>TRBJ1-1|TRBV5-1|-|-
TGCGCCAGCAGTCGAGGTACTGAAGCTTTCTTT
CASSRGTEAFF
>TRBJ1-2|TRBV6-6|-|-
TGTGCCAGCAGTCCTTCAGGGGAAGCTAACTATGGCTACACCTTC
CASSPSGEANYGYTF
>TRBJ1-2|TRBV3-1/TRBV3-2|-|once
TGTGCCAGCAGCGGGGGGGCAGGGCCCCTCTATGGCTACACCTTC
CASSGGAGPLYGYTF
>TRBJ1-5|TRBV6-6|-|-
TGTGCCAGCAGTCTCGATCAGCAGCCCCAGCATTTT
CASSLDQQPQHF
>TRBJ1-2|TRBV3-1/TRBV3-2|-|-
TGTGCCAGCAGCCAAGATCCCGCACAATTCTATGGCTACACCTTC
CASSQDPAQFYGYTF
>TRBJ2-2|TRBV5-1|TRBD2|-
TGCGCCAGCAGCTCCTTGGGAGGGCCGGGGACCGGGGAGCTGTTTTTT
CASSSLGGPGTGELFF
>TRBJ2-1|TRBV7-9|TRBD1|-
TGTGCCAGCAGCTTGAGGACAGGGGGGACGTACAATGAGCAGTTCTTC
CASSLRTGGTYNEQFF
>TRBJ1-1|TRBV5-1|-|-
TGCGCCAGCAGCTTGGACAGGGACACTGAAGCTTTCTTT
CASSLDRDTEAFF
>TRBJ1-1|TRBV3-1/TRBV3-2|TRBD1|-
TGTGCCAGCAGGCGACTGACAGGGACGACGACTGAAGCTTTCTTT
CASRRLTGTTTEAFF
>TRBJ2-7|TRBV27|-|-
TGTGCCAGCAGCTTGACAGCAACGGGCTACGAGCAGTACTTC
CASSLTATGYEQYF
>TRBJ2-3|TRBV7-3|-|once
TGTGCCAGCAGCTTACTCTACACAGATACGCAGTATTTT
CASSLLYTDTQYF
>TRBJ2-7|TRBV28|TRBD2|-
TGTGCCAGCAGTTCAGGGACTAGCGGTAGTTTGTACTTC
CASSSGTSGSLYF
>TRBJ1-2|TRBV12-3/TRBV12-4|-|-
TGTGCCAGCAGTTTATCAGGTCCTGGGGGCTACACCTTC
CASSLSGPGGYTF
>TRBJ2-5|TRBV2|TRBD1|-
TGTGCCAGCAGTGGTGACAGGGGCAATCGGGAGACCCAGTACTTC
CASSGDRGNRETQYF
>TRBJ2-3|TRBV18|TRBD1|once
TGTGCCAGCTGGGGCCAGGGGGACACAGATACGCAGTATTTT
CASWGQGDTDTQYF
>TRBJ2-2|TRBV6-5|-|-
TGTGCCAGCAGTTCTTACACCGGGGAGCTGTTTTTT
CASSSYTGELFF
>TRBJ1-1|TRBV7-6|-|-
TGTGCCAGCAGCCCCAAGGGCGGGGGGACTGAAGCTTTCTTT
CASSPKGGGTEAFF
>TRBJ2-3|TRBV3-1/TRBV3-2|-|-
TGTGCCAGCAGCCAAGCCGGGAGTAGTTTAAGAACGCAGTATTTT
CASSQAGSSLRTQYF